This TCR beta chain was profiled in a study of blood T cell repertoires in COVID-19. Whole-study context: Whether acute or convalescent, the COVID-19 samples came from the United States, Italy and Spain.

Per the original methods: Amplification of reference gene primers was used by the study to estimate nucleated cell counts. Assay: immunoSEQ multiplex PCR; the TCRdb copy retains only in-frame clones and omits some. That table is the source of V, J and clone size, and D and trimming were worked out from the DNA. The repertoire holds 310,000 or so clones, with around 85% as singletons. This CDR3 is 15 amino acids long. Per germline, CDR1 SGHDN and CDR2 FVKESK. V was clipped by 4 bases and J by 2 bases; unmatched bases: 1. Input material: peripheral blood. This TCR was sampled from a woman aged 25 to 39 who had recovered from COVID-19. The rearrangement joins TRBV14 to TRBJ1-3; TRBD1 matches 11 bases. As DNA, the CDR3 is TGTGCCAGCAGCCCGGGACAGGGGGCTGGAAACACCATATATTTT. This codes for CASSPGQGAGNTIYF.